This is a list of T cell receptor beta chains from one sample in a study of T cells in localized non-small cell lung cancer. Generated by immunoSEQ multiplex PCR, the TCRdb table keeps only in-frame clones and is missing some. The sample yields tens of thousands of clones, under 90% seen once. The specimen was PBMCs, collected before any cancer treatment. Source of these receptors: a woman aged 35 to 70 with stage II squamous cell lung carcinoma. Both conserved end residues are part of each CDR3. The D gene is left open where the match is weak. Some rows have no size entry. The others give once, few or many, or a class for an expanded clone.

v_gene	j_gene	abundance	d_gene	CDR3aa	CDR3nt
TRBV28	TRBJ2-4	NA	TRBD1	CASSLGTGLAKNIQYF	TGTGCCAGCAGTTTAGGGACAGGATTAGCCAAAAACATTCAGTACTTC
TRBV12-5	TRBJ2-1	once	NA	CASGLGGGNEQFF	TGTGCTAGTGGTTTGGGGGGAGGTAATGAGCAGTTCTTC
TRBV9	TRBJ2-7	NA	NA	CASSADGPSYEQYF	TGTGCCAGCAGCGCCGACGGGCCCTCCTACGAGCAGTACTTC
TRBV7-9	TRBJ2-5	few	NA	CASSLGTGPQETQYF	TGTGCCAGCAGCTTAGGTACAGGGCCCCAAGAGACCCAGTACTTC
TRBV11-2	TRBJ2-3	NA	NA	CASSLDRMDTQYF	TGTGCCAGCAGCTTAGATAGAATGGATACGCAGTATTTT
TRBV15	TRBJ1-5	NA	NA	CATSRDKGLGQPQHF	TGTGCCACCAGCAGAGATAAGGGGTTGGGTCAGCCCCAGCATTTT
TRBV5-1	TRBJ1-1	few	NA	CASSLDSGLLNTEAFF	TGCGCCAGCAGCTTGGATTCAGGGCTGCTGAACACTGAAGCTTTCTTT
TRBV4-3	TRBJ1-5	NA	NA	CASSQSTSGQPQHF	TGCGCCAGCAGCCAATCTACCTCTGGGCAGCCCCAGCATTTT
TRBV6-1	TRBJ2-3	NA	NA	CASREGELSDTQYF	TGTGCCAGCAGGGAGGGGGAGTTGTCAGATACGCAGTATTTT
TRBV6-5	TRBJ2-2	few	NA	CASSYSLTGELFF	TGTGCCAGCAGTTACTCACTTACCGGGGAGCTGTTTTTT
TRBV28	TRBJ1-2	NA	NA	CASSLEGYGYTF	TGTGCCAGCAGTTTAGAGGGATATGGCTACACCTTC
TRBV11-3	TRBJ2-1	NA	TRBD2	CASSVGRVWGQDEQFF	TGTGCCAGCAGCGTCGGGAGGGTCTGGGGTCAGGATGAGCAGTTCTTC
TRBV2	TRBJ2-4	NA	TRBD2	CASSEREGLAKNIQYF	TGTGCCAGCAGTGAGCGGGAGGGACTAGCCAAAAACATTCAGTACTTC
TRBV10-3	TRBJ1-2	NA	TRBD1	CAISESTGTRGYTF	TGTGCCATCAGTGAGTCGACAGGGACGAGGGGCTACACCTTC
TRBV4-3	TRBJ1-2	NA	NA	CASSQDAQIYGYTF	TGCGCCAGCAGCCAAGATGCACAGATCTATGGCTACACCTTC
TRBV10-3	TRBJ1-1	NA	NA	CAISESEWGDSNTEAFF	TGTGCCATCAGTGAGTCTGAATGGGGCGACAGCAACACTGAAGCTTTCTTT
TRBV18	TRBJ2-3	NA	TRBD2	CASSREGLAVNTDTQYF	TGTGCCAGCTCGCGGGAGGGACTAGCGGTTAACACAGATACGCAGTATTTT
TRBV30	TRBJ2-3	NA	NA	CAWSKGGSPDTQYF	TGTGCCTGGAGTAAAGGGGGGTCCCCAGATACGCAGTATTTT
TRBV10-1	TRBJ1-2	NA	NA	CASTIDGPNYGYTF	TGCGCCAGTACTATCGACGGACCCAACTATGGCTACACCTTC
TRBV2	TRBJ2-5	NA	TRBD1	CASSRDRGRETQYF	TGTGCCAGCAGTAGGGACAGGGGGAGGGAGACCCAGTACTTC
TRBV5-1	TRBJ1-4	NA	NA	CASSLGAADNEKLFF	TGCGCCAGCAGCTTGGGGGCAGCTGATAATGAAAAACTGTTTTTT
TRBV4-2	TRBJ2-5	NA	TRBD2	CASSQDRSGGQETQYF	TGTGCCAGCAGCCAAGATCGATCGGGAGGCCAAGAGACCCAGTACTTC
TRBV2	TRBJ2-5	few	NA	CASNRDPQGGTQYF	TGTGCCAGCAATAGGGACCCCCAGGGCGGGACCCAGTACTTC
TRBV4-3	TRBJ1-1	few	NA	CASSQFVRGEAFF	TGCGCCAGCAGCCAATTCGTCAGGGGCGAAGCTTTCTTT
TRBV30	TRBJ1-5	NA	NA	CARNKGPYSNQPQHF	TGTGCCCGGAATAAGGGGCCGTATAGCAATCAGCCCCAGCATTTT
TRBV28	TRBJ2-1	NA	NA	CASSNYNEQFF	TGTGCCAGCAGTAACTACAATGAGCAGTTCTTC
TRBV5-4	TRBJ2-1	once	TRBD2	CASSTSSGRAGNEQFF	TGTGCCAGCAGCACCTCTAGCGGGAGAGCTGGTAATGAGCAGTTCTTC
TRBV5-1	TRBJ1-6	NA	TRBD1	CASRPGTGNSPLHF	TGCGCCAGTCGGCCGGGGACAGGGAATTCACCCCTCCACTTT
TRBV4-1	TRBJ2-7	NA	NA	CASSQDRPGRGLPSSYEQYF	TGCGCCAGCAGCCAAGATCGGCCCGGGCGGGGACTCCCCAGCTCCTACGAGCAGTACTTC
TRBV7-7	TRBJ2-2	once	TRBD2	CASSPSGLPWTGELFF	TGTGCCAGCAGCCCCTCGGGACTACCTTGGACCGGGGAGCTGTTTTTT
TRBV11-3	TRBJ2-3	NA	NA	CASSLDGGRTDTQYF	TGTGCCAGCAGCTTGGACGGGGGGCGAACAGATACGCAGTATTTT
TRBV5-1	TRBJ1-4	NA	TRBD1	CASSDAETGAEKLFF	TGCGCCAGCAGCGACGCCGAGACAGGGGCGGAAAAACTGTTTTTT
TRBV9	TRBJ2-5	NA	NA	CASQPGTEETQYF	TGTGCCAGCCAGCCGGGGACTGAAGAGACCCAGTACTTC
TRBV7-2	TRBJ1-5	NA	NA	CASSLHAQPQHF	TGTGCCAGCAGCTTACACGCTCAGCCCCAGCATTTT